Sequencing of this T cell receptor (beta chain) was carried out in a study of patients and donors after allogeneic stem cell transplantation. This clonotype was detected a few times. TCRdb reprocessed the RT-PCR reads with MiXCR, giving one entry per CDR3 protein. The sample contains over 150,000 distinct CDR3 sequences, 30% of which appear only once. The CDR3 length is 15 residues. V was trimmed by 0 bases and J by 0 bases, leaving 8 bases between them. Germline CDR1 is SGHDT and CDR2 is YYEEEE. This clonotype originated in a human donor who was either an allogeneic HSCT recipient or a stem cell or donor lymphocyte infusion donor (not recorded which). It is not recorded whose cells these are; they may come from a transplant donor. The sequenced sample was blood, either unsorted or a sorted T cell fraction (not recorded which). The chain uses TRBV5-6 and TRBJ2-3, with D maybe TRBD1 (6 bases). CDR3 residues: CASSLAQGSTDTQYF. The CDR3 nucleotides are TGTGCCAGCAGCTTGGCACAGGGAAGCACAGATACGCAGTATTTT. The variable domain in full, with the rest retrieved from reference TRBV5-6 and TRBJ2-3, is DAGVTQSPTHLIKTRGQQVTLRCSPKSGHDTVSWYQQALGQGPQFIFQYYEEEERQRGNFPDRFSGHQFPNYSSELNVNALLLGDSALYLCASSLAQGSTDTQYFGPGTRLTVL.